Listed below are T cell receptor beta chains from one sample, sequenced in a study of blood T cell repertoires in COVID-19. Profiled with immunoSEQ multiplex PCR; TCRdb holds only in-frame clones, not every one. The table includes 150,000 to 200,000 clones, less than 85% detected once. The material sequenced was PBMCs or T cells enriched from blood (not recorded which). The receptors stem from a woman in her 50s who had recovered from COVID-19. Both conserved end residues are part of each CDR3. Fields, in order: clone size, D gene, V gene, J gene, CDR3 DNA, CDR3 protein. A D gene is named only where the DNA matches it firmly. Clone size, where shown, is once, few, many, or a class for clones that have expanded.

NA	NA	TRBV5-1	TRBJ1-3	TGCGCCAGCAGTTACCGGGGGGGCGACGGGAACACCATATATTTT	CASSYRGGDGNTIYF
NA	TRBD1	TRBV7-2	TRBJ1-2	TGTGCCAGCAGCCGCTCGTCGGGACAGTCATTCTATGGCTACACCTTC	CASSRSSGQSFYGYTF
NA	NA	TRBV3-1/TRBV3-2	TRBJ2-2	TGTGCCAGCAGCCTCGCACAGGGAGGGGAGCTGTTTTTT	CASSLAQGGELFF
NA	TRBD1	TRBV14	TRBJ1-3	TGTGCCAGCAGCCAACCACGGGGACAGGGCTCTGGAAACACCATATATTTT	CASSQPRGQGSGNTIYF
NA	TRBD2	TRBV3-1/TRBV3-2	TRBJ2-1	TGTGCCAGCAGCCCCTGGGGCGCGGGAGCCTACAATGAGCAGTTCTTC	CASSPWGAGAYNEQFF
NA	NA	TRBV27	TRBJ1-4	TGTGCCAGCAGTCGCCGAGCGCCCGAGGGAAAACTGTTTTTT	CASSRRAPEGKLFF
NA	TRBD1	TRBV12-3/TRBV12-4	TRBJ1-1	TGTGCCAGCAGTTTCAGGGGGCTCACTGAAGCTTTCTTT	CASSFRGLTEAFF
NA	NA	TRBV5-1	TRBJ1-1	TGCGCCAGCAGCTTGTGGACAGTTACTGAAGCTTTCTTT	CASSLWTVTEAFF
NA	NA	TRBV11-3	TRBJ2-3	TGTGCCAGCAGGCAGGTCACAGATACGCAGTATTTT	CASRQVTDTQYF
NA	TRBD1	TRBV18	TRBJ1-1	TGTGCCAGCTCACGAACACAGGGGGCCGCGAACACTGAAGCTTTCTTT	CASSRTQGAANTEAFF
once	NA	TRBV27	TRBJ1-2	TGTGCCAGCAGTTTAAGGGGGAACTATGGCTACACCTTC	CASSLRGNYGYTF
NA	TRBD1	TRBV9	TRBJ1-3	TGTGCCAGCAGCGTGGAACCGGGACAGGGGATCGGAAACACCATATATTTT	CASSVEPGQGIGNTIYF
NA	NA	TRBV18	TRBJ2-1	TGTGCCAGCTCACCACCCCTTCCTCTAAACAATGAGCAGTTCTTC	CASSPPLPLNNEQFF
NA	NA	TRBV5-6	TRBJ2-1	TGTGCCAGCAGCTTGGCGCGGCTCAATGGCAATGAGCAGTTCTTC	CASSLARLNGNEQFF
NA	NA	TRBV19	TRBJ1-2	TGTGCCACCTCCCGGCCGGGGGAGGGGCACTATGGCTACACCTTC	CATSRPGEGHYGYTF
NA	TRBD1	TRBV7-9	TRBJ1-4	TGTGCCAGCAGCTTCAGACAGGGGGGCGAAAAACTGTTTTTT	CASSFRQGGEKLFF
NA	TRBD1	TRBV5-1	TRBJ1-2	TGCGCCAGCAGCTCCGACAGGGGAGAGAGCTACACCTTC	CASSSDRGESYTF
NA	NA	TRBV25-1	TRBJ1-2	TGTGCCAGCAGTGAAGCCGGGACACTTAACTATGGCTACACCTTC	CASSEAGTLNYGYTF
NA	TRBD1	TRBV19	TRBJ1-5	TGTGCCAGTAGCCTAGACAGGGGCCAGCCCCAGCATTTT	CASSLDRGQPQHF
NA	NA	TRBV28	TRBJ1-2	TGTGCCAGCACATCGGGAGGTCTCAACTATGGCTACACCTTC	CASTSGGLNYGYTF
NA	TRBD2	TRBV11-2	TRBJ2-3	TGTGCCAGCAGCGCCAGGGAGGGTCACACAGATACGCAGTATTTT	CASSAREGHTDTQYF
NA	NA	TRBV2	TRBJ2-3	TGTGCCAGCAGAGATAACAGGCGGGATACGCAGTATTTT	CASRDNRRDTQYF
NA	TRBD1	TRBV6-6	TRBJ1-2	TGTGCCAGCAGTCCCAACCCTTCCGGGACAGGGTCCCCTTATGGCTACACCTTC	CASSPNPSGTGSPYGYTF
NA	NA	TRBV7-9	TRBJ1-1	TGTGCCAGCAGCACAGGGTTCTTGAACACTGAAGCTTTCTTT	CASSTGFLNTEAFF
NA	NA	TRBV7-8	TRBJ1-2	TGTGCCAGCAGCGTCGCCCTTTGGGGCGGTAACTATGGCTACACCTTC	CASSVALWGGNYGYTF
NA	TRBD1	TRBV3-1/TRBV3-2	TRBJ1-2	TGTGCCAGCAGCCTAACAGGGGGGACGACTAACTATGGCTACACCTTC	CASSLTGGTTNYGYTF
NA	TRBD2	TRBV11-2	TRBJ2-6	TGTGCCAGCAGCTTGCTGACTAGCGGGAGCGCTGGGGCCAACGTCCTGACTTTC	CASSLLTSGSAGANVLTF
NA	TRBD1	TRBV7-9	TRBJ2-3	TGTGCCAGCAGCTTAGGGGGACAGGGGGCCGGAGATACGCAGTATTTT	CASSLGGQGAGDTQYF
NA	NA	TRBV24-1	TRBJ1-3	TGTGCCACCAGTGATCAGGCTGTTGGAAACACCATATATTTT	CATSDQAVGNTIYF
NA	NA	TRBV27	TRBJ1-2	TGTGCCAGCAGAGAAACGGGCTATGGCTACACCTTC	CASRETGYGYTF
NA	NA	TRBV2	TRBJ1-5	TGTGCCAGCAGGACTGGCTTGGGTTCTCAGCCCCAGCATTTT	CASRTGLGSQPQHF
NA	NA	TRBV11-2	TRBJ1-5	TGTGCCAGCAGCTTACTACAGGATAGCAATCAGCCCCAGCATTTT	CASSLLQDSNQPQHF
NA	TRBD2	TRBV27	TRBJ2-2	TGTGCCAGCAGTCCCAACCTAGCGGGAACCGGGGAGCTGTTTTTT	CASSPNLAGTGELFF
NA	NA	TRBV7-2	TRBJ1-5	TGTGCCAGCAGCTTAACGTCGGGGTGGGTTCAGCCCCAGCATTTT	CASSLTSGWVQPQHF
NA	NA	TRBV28	TRBJ1-5	TGTGCCAGCCTCGACGGGGCGCCCGCGGGAAATCAGCCCCAGCATTTT	CASLDGAPAGNQPQHF
few	NA	TRBV19	TRBJ1-2	TGTGCCAGTAGGCTGTCTCAGGGCTACACCTTC	CASRLSQGYTF
NA	TRBD1	TRBV29-1	TRBJ1-1	TGCAGCGCGTACAGGGGGCTTACTGAAGCTTTCTTT	CSAYRGLTEAFF
once	TRBD1	TRBV6-6	TRBJ1-5	TGTGCCAGCAGGAGAAGGACAGGAAATCAGCCCCAGCATTTT	CASRRRTGNQPQHF
NA	NA	TRBV28	TRBJ1-5	TGTGCCAGCAGTTTATCCCAGGGGAGGGACGAACAGCCCCAGCATTTT	CASSLSQGRDEQPQHF
NA	NA	TRBV14	TRBJ2-5	TGTGCCAGCAGCCGACGGGTAGCGCAGGAGACCCAGTACTTC	CASSRRVAQETQYF
few	NA	TRBV28	TRBJ1-1	TGTGAAACGGAGCAAAACACTGAAGCTTTCTTT	CETEQNTEAFF
NA	NA	TRBV7-8	TRBJ1-1	TGTGCCAGCAGCTTAGGGGGGCGGCAAGCTTTCTTT	CASSLGGRQAFF
NA	TRBD1	TRBV30	TRBJ1-1	TGTGCCTGGAGAGGGACAGGGGAGAACACTGAAGCTTTCTTT	CAWRGTGENTEAFF
once	NA	TRBV4-3	TRBJ2-3	TGCGCCAGCAGCCAATTTACAAGCACAGATACGCAGTATTTT	CASSQFTSTDTQYF
NA	TRBD2	TRBV7-6	TRBJ2-1	TGTGCCAGCGTGCCACGGTTCCCGCGGGGGGGCCCGGGGGGAGCGAATGAGCAGTTCTTC	CASVPRFPRGGPGGANEQFF
NA	NA	TRBV27	TRBJ1-1	TGTGCCAGCAGTTTAGAGGGAGAAAGAACTGAAGCTTTCTTT	CASSLEGERTEAFF
NA	NA	TRBV5-1	TRBJ2-4	TGCGCCAGCAGCCTACAGGAGGGGTCAAACATTCAGTACTTC	CASSLQEGSNIQYF
NA	NA	TRBV30	TRBJ1-4	TGTGCCTGGAGTCCCCTCGGTTCGACTAATGAAAAACTGTTTTTT	CAWSPLGSTNEKLFF
NA	NA	TRBV7-2	TRBJ1-1	TGTGCCAGCAGCTTATATGTGAACACTGAAGCTTTCTTT	CASSLYVNTEAFF
once	NA	TRBV28	TRBJ2-2	TGTGCCAGCAGTTTGGCGGGACCCACCGGGGAGCTGTTTTTT	CASSLAGPTGELFF
NA	NA	TRBV7-2	TRBJ1-5	TGTGCCAGCAGCTTAAGCCCCGTTCGCAATCAGCCCCAGCATTTT	CASSLSPVRNQPQHF
NA	NA	TRBV9	TRBJ1-4	TGTGCCAGCAGCCTCAGTGCAACTAATGAAAAACTGTTTTTT	CASSLSATNEKLFF
NA	NA	TRBV12-3/TRBV12-4	TRBJ2-3	TGTGCCGAGGGGAGGGGGGCCGCAGATACGCAGTATTTT	CAEGRGAADTQYF
few	NA	TRBV30	TRBJ2-1	TGTGCCTGGAGCGCCAATTCAGGGAATGAGCAGTTCTTC	CAWSANSGNEQFF
many	TRBD1	TRBV10-3	TRBJ2-5	TGTGCCATCAGTGAGGGACAGGGGGCAGAGACCCAGTACTTC	CAISEGQGAETQYF
once	NA	TRBV28	TRBJ1-1	TGTGCCAGCACCTCGGCGGGTGAAGCTTTCTTT	CASTSAGEAFF